This T cell receptor (beta chain) was captured by sequencing in a study of shared clonotypes between healthy human individuals. CD8 cells classed as naive were CD45RO-negative and positively selected for CCR7, excluding terminally differentiated effector memory CD45RA+ cells. V was cut by 6 bases and J by 4 bases, with 12 bases left in between. Germline V lookup: CDR1 LNHDA, CDR2 SQIVND (reference sequence). The length of the CDR3 is 13 residues. Profiled with immunoSEQ multiplex PCR; TCRdb holds only in-frame clones, not every one. The sample yields millions of clones, about 94% seen once. The chain links TRBV19 to TRBJ1-1; no clear D. The receptor's source is a man between 18 and 29 years old in good health. The source material was naive CD8+ T cells sorted from blood. CDR3 sequence reads: CASRRPLSTEAFF. CDR3 in DNA: TGTGCCAGTAGGAGGCCTTTGAGCACTGAAGCTTTCTTT.